This T cell receptor (beta chain) comes out of a study of blood T cell repertoires in COVID-19. Background on the study: Sources were T cells, B-cell-depleted T cells, or PBMCs; the material itself was cDNA or gDNA.

Germline lookup yields CDR1 SGHDT and CDR2 YYEEEE. Trimming removed 4 bases at V and 8 bases at J, with 18 bases between. This CDR3 contains 15 residues. Adults between roughly 18 and 100 years of age took part from more than 20 US areas. The study assigned cohorts using participant-reported clinical history. Two negative PCRs, clearance, or symptom resolution characterized the recovered Cohort 3 donors. Libraries were prepared by immunoSEQ multiplex PCR; TCRdb keeps only in-frame clonotypes and omits some of them. The table shows about 350,000 clones, with roughly 87% occurring only once. The V gene is TRBV5-6, the J gene TRBJ1-4; weak D call: TRBD1 (6 bases). Sample: PBMCs or T cells enriched from blood (not recorded which). This TCR was sampled from a woman aged 25-40 years who had recovered from COVID-19. CDR3 amino acids: CASSPTGRGIEKLFF. Here the CDR3 DNA reads TGTGCCAGCAGCCCAACAGGGAGGGGCATAGAAAAACTGTTTTTT.